Sequencing of this T cell receptor (beta chain) was carried out in a study of blood T cell repertoires in COVID-19. Study details: The United States, Italy and Spain provided the acute and convalescent COVID-19 samples.

Original processing notes: Using reference gene primer amplification, nucleated cell counts were estimated. Sequenced by immunoSEQ multiplex PCR; TCRdb stores in-frame clones only, minus some. The V and J calls and clone size are taken from that table; D and trimming were inferred from the DNA. The sample has approximately 180,000 clones, roughly 85% seen once. This CDR3 spans 13 amino acids. J gave up 9 bases and V 4 bases, and 9 bases lay outside the gene matches. Germline CDR1 is SGHRS and CDR2 is YFSETQ. The chain recombines TRBV5-1 with TRBJ1-2, with 7 bases that match TRBD1. The clonotype was recovered from a man aged 60 to 75 with active or convalescent COVID-19. Material for sequencing was peripheral blood. This CDR3 reads CASSPRQGDRYTF. The CDR3 DNA follows: TGCGCCAGCAGCCCAAGACAGGGTGATCGCTACACCTTC.